This is a list of T cell receptor beta chains from one sample in a study of spatial heterogeneity in lung cancer. Each CDR3 protein gets one entry after TCRdb re-called the 5' RACE reads with MiXCR. Here the sample spans roughly 28,000 distinct CDR3 sequences, around 7.5% being singletons. This specimen was lung tumor tissue, taken at surgery. The origin of the receptors is a male donor with early-stage non-small cell lung cancer. The CDR3 runs from the conserved cysteine through the conserved F or W. Each record gives: D gene, V gene, J gene, clone size, CDR3 protein, CDR3 DNA. D genes are given only for firm matches. Size is omitted from some rows. Given values are once, few, many or a class for expanded clones.

TRBD2	TRBV28	TRBJ2-5	many	CASTPSGMWETQYF	TGTGCCAGCACCCCTAGCGGCATGTGGGAGACCCAGTACTTC
NA	TRBV14	TRBJ2-5	few	CASSQANEYLETQYF	TGTGCCAGCAGCCAAGCGAACGAGTACCTGGAGACCCAGTACTTC
NA	TRBV3-1	TRBJ1-2	many	CASSPREPLYGYTF	TGTGCCAGCAGCCCCAGGGAGCCTCTCTATGGCTACACCTTC
NA	TRBV6-2/TRBV6-3	TRBJ1-5	few	CASSWGHPYNQPQHF	TGTGCCAGCAGTTGGGGACACCCCTACAATCAGCCCCAGCATTTT
NA	TRBV4-1	TRBJ1-1	NA	CASSLGRNTEAFF	TGCGCCAGCAGCTTGGGCCGGAACACTGAAGCTTTCTTT
TRBD1	TRBV4-3	TRBJ1-4	many	CASSQGLGQGAEKLFF	TGCGCCAGCAGCCAGGGCTTGGGACAGGGAGCTGAAAAACTGTTTTTT
NA	TRBV20-1	TRBJ2-1	many	CSAEFGGGQFF	TGCAGTGCCGAATTCGGGGGCGGGCAGTTCTTC
NA	TRBV20-1	TRBJ2-5	many	CSARDQHQETQYF	TGCAGTGCTAGAGATCAACATCAAGAGACCCAGTACTTC
TRBD1	TRBV7-9	TRBJ2-5	many	CASSSGGGDRDETQYF	TGTGCCAGCAGCTCCGGAGGCGGGGACAGGGACGAGACCCAGTACTTC
TRBD2	TRBV7-6	TRBJ2-7	NA	CASSLDPSGGPKQYF	TGTGCCAGCAGCTTAGACCCTAGCGGGGGGCCAAAGCAGTACTTC
NA	TRBV6-2/TRBV6-3	TRBJ2-3	many	CASSPGLDTQYF	TGTGCCAGCAGTCCAGGGTTGGATACGCAGTATTTT
TRBD1	TRBV12-3/TRBV12-4	TRBJ1-5	many	CASSLRQGAGNQPQHF	TGTGCCAGCAGTTTAAGACAGGGGGCAGGCAATCAGCCCCAGCATTTT
NA	TRBV2	TRBJ2-4	many	CASSERDWTSYF	TGTGCCAGCAGTGAACGCGACTGGACTTCGTACTTC
NA	TRBV15	TRBJ2-3	many	CATRAAPGVTDTQYF	TGTGCCACCAGAGCCGCCCCCGGGGTCACAGATACGCAGTATTTT
TRBD2	TRBV20-1	TRBJ2-7	many	CSAREALAGTYEQYF	TGCAGTGCTAGAGAGGCATTAGCGGGGACTTACGAGCAGTACTTC
NA	TRBV10-3	TRBJ2-3	NA	CAISDPTRGADTQYF	TGTGCCATCAGTGACCCTACAAGGGGTGCAGATACGCAGTATTTT
TRBD1	TRBV6-2/TRBV6-3	TRBJ1-1	medium-sized	CASGQGGNEAFF	TGTGCCAGCGGACAGGGGGGAAACGAAGCTTTCTTT
NA	TRBV7-9	TRBJ2-5	many	CASSLAPGGVGETQYF	TGTGCCAGCAGCTTAGCGCCGGGGGGCGTCGGAGAGACCCAGTACTTC
NA	TRBV28	TRBJ2-6	NA	CASSSPPSGANVLTF	TGTGCCAGCAGTTCCCCCCCTTCTGGGGCCAACGTCCTGACTTTC
NA	TRBV6-2/TRBV6-3	TRBJ1-2	NA	CASRRGGSHGYTF	TGTGCCAGCAGAAGAGGGGGGTCGCATGGCTACACCTTC
TRBD2	TRBV14	TRBJ2-1	few	CASSQVRGGRPFF	TGTGCCAGCAGCCAAGTACGGGGCGGGAGGCCGTTCTTC
NA	TRBV7-9	TRBJ2-1	many	CASSLVGVVTGQFF	TGTGCCAGCAGCTTAGTAGGGGTCGTGACAGGGCAGTTCTTC
NA	TRBV7-2	TRBJ1-2	NA	CASSLGSLGADYGYTF	TGTGCCAGCAGCTTAGGTAGTCTGGGGGCAGACTATGGCTACACCTTC
TRBD1	TRBV3-1	TRBJ1-1	NA	CASSQQGGNAEAFF	TGTGCCAGCAGCCAACAGGGGGGGAACGCTGAAGCTTTCTTT
NA	TRBV27	TRBJ2-1	NA	CASSLSGAEQFF	TGTGCCAGCAGTTTATCGGGGGCTGAGCAGTTCTTC
NA	TRBV2	TRBJ1-2	NA	CASSEVGDSGYTF	TGTGCCAGCAGTGAAGTGGGGGACTCTGGCTACACCTTC
NA	TRBV4-3	TRBJ1-5	NA	CASSPKYGGYSNQPQHF	TGCGCCAGCAGCCCTAAATATGGGGGGTATAGCAATCAGCCCCAGCATTTT
NA	TRBV29-1	TRBJ1-6	many	CSVGERYNSPLHF	TGCAGCGTTGGGGAACGGTATAATTCACCCCTCCACTTT
TRBD2	TRBV29-1	TRBJ2-2	many	CSGGLAANTGELFF	TGCAGCGGGGGACTAGCGGCAAACACCGGGGAGCTGTTTTTT
TRBD2	TRBV7-2	TRBJ2-1	medium-sized	CASSQLAGGRYEQFF	TGTGCCAGCAGCCAATTAGCGGGGGGCCGCTATGAGCAGTTCTTC
TRBD1	TRBV20-1	TRBJ1-1	many	CSARAVDRGTEAFF	TGCAGTGCTAGAGCGGTAGACAGGGGCACTGAAGCTTTCTTT
NA	TRBV18	TRBJ1-1	many	CASSPGGQGGRVEAFF	TGTGCCAGCTCACCAGGGGGCCAAGGGGGGCGCGTTGAAGCTTTCTTT
NA	TRBV5-1	TRBJ1-1	few	CASSLEGANTEAFF	TGCGCCAGCAGCTTGGAGGGAGCGAACACTGAAGCTTTCTTT
NA	TRBV29-1	TRBJ2-3	many	CSANLNGKAQYF	TGCAGCGCCAATCTCAACGGGAAAGCGCAGTATTTT
NA	TRBV5-1	TRBJ2-7	NA	CASSPITGAAYEQYF	TGCGCCAGCAGCCCCATTACGGGGGCGGCTTACGAGCAGTACTTC
NA	TRBV27	TRBJ1-5	large	CASSLSGGGQPQHF	TGTGCCAGCAGTTTATCCGGAGGAGGCCAGCCCCAGCATTTT
TRBD2	TRBV11-2	TRBJ2-1	few	CASSLRGGTAGEQFF	TGTGCCAGCAGTTTACGGGGGGGGACTGCTGGTGAGCAGTTCTTC
NA	TRBV7-2	TRBJ2-7	NA	CASSHGTGAINEQYF	TGTGCCAGCAGCCACGGGACGGGGGCTATCAACGAGCAGTACTTC
TRBD2	TRBV20-1	TRBJ2-3	many	CSARKAGGLDTQYF	TGCAGTGCTAGAAAAGCGGGGGGGTTAGATACGCAGTATTTT
NA	TRBV6-5	TRBJ2-3	medium-sized	CASSYGFGDTQYF	TGTGCCAGCAGTTACGGGTTCGGAGATACGCAGTATTTT